A selection of T cell receptor beta chains follows, all from one sample in a study of blood T cell repertoires in COVID-19. TCRdb's table, derived via immunoSEQ multiplex PCR, lists solely in-frame clones and lacks some. Here the sample spans 100,000 to 150,000 clones, about 74% being singletons. The source material was peripheral blood. Receptors were obtained from a man in his 60s with acute or convalescent COVID-19. Both conserved end residues are part of each CDR3. The order of the fields is V gene, D gene, J gene, CDR3 length, clone size, CDR3 protein, CDR3 DNA. D genes are given only for firm matches. The size of a clone is reported for some rows only, either as once, few or many, or as a class for expanded clones.

>TRBV6-4|-|TRBJ2-4|15|-
CASSATPFGGNIQYF
TGTGCCAGCAGTGCAACTCCATTTGGGGGGAACATTCAGTACTTC
>TRBV3-1/TRBV3-2|-|TRBJ1-3|14|-
CASTSGISGNTIYF
TGTGCCAGCACCTCAGGGATCTCTGGAAACACCATATATTTT
>TRBV6-1|-|TRBJ2-6|18|-
CASSEALWALKGANVLTF
TGTGCCAGCAGTGAAGCGCTTTGGGCTCTTAAGGGGGCCAACGTCCTGACTTTC
>TRBV29-1|TRBD2|TRBJ2-7|11|-
CSGGGQGEQYF
TGCAGCGGCGGGGGTCAGGGCGAGCAGTACTTC
>TRBV9|TRBD1|TRBJ1-2|14|-
CASSVATGYEGYTF
TGTGCCAGCAGCGTAGCGACAGGGTATGAAGGCTACACCTTC
>TRBV5-8|-|TRBJ1-5|15|-
CASSLGLGVAQPQHF
TGTGCCAGCAGCTTGGGGCTCGGGGTTGCCCAGCCCCAGCATTTT
>TRBV15|TRBD1|TRBJ1-6|14|few
CATSRGQGWSPLHF
TGTGCCACCAGCAGGGGACAGGGGTGGTCACCCCTCCACTTT
>TRBV18|-|TRBJ1-1|14|-
CASSGGGSNTEAFF
TGTGCCAGCTCAGGGGGGGGATCGAACACTGAAGCTTTCTTT
>TRBV3-1/TRBV3-2|TRBD1|TRBJ1-4|13|few
CASNRQGGEKLFF
TGTGCCAGCAACCGACAGGGAGGTGAAAAACTGTTTTTT
>TRBV10-3|TRBD1|TRBJ1-2|14|-
CAIRPGQGGGGYTF
TGTGCCATCAGACCGGGACAGGGAGGAGGAGGCTACACCTTC
>TRBV6-1|TRBD2|TRBJ2-7|18|-
CASSEQGWGLAFRYEQYF
TGTGCCAGCAGTGAACAAGGATGGGGACTAGCGTTTCGTTACGAGCAGTACTTC